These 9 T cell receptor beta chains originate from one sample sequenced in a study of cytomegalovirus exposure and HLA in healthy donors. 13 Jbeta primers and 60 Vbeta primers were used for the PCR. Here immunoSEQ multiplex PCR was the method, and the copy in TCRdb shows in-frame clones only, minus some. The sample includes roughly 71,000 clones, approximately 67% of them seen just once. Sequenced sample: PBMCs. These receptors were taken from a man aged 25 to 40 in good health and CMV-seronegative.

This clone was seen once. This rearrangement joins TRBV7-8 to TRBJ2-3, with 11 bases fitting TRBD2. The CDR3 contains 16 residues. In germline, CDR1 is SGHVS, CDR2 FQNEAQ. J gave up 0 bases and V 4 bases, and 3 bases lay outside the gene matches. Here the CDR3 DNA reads TGTGCCAGCAGCTCCAGGACTAGCGGGAGCACAGATACGCAGTATTTT. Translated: CASSSRTSGSTDTQYF. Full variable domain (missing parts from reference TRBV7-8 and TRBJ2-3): GAGVSQSPRYKVAKRGQDVALRCDPISGHVSLFWYQQALGQGPEFLTYFQNEAQLDKSGLPSDRFFAERPEGSVSTLKIQRTQQEDSAVYLCASSSRTSGSTDTQYFGPGTRLTVL.

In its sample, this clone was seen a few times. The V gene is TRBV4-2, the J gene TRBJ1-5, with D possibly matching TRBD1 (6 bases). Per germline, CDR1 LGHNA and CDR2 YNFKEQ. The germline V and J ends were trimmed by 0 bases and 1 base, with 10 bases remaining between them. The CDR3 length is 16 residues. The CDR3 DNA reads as TGTGCCAGCAGCCAAGATCGGACAGACAGCAATCAGCCCCAGCATTTT. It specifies CASSQDRTDSNQPQHF.

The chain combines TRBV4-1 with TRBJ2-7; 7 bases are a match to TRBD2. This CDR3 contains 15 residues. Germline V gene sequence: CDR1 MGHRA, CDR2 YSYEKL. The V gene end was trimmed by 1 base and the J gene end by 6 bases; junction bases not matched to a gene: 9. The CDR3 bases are TGCGCCAGCAGCCAAGGGGGTGGGAGGGTTGGCGAGCAGTACTTC. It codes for CASSQGGGRVGEQYF.

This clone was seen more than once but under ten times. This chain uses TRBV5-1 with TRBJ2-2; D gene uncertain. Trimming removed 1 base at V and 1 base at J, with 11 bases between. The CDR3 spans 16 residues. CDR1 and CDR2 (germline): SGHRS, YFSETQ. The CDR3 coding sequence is TGCGCCAGCAGCTTGATTGAACTCGGGAACACCGGGGAGCTGTTTTTT. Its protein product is CASSLIELGNTGELFF.

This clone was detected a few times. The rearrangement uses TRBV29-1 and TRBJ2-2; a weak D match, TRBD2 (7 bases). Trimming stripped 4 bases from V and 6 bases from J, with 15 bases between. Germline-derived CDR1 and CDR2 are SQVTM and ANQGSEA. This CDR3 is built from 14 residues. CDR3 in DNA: TGCAGCGTTGGAGGGGGGGCCTTCGCCGGGGAGCTGTTTTTT. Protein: CSVGGGAFAGELFF.

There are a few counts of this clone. Here the CDR3 reads CASLPGQGYQETQYF. CDR3 in DNA: TGTGCCAGCCTCCCGGGACAGGGGTACCAAGAGACCCAGTACTTC. The chain recombines TRBV2 with TRBJ2-5; 10 nucleotides agree with TRBD1. The V gene end was trimmed by 8 bases and the J gene end by 0 bases; junction bases not matched to a gene: 6. Germline V gene sequence: CDR1 SNHLY, CDR2 FYNNEI. This CDR3 contains 15 residues.

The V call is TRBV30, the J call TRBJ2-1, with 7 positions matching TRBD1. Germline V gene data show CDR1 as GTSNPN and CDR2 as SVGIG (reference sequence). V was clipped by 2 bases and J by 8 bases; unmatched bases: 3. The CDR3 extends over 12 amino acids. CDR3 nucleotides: TGTGCCTGGAGTCACAGGGGCCATGAGCAGTTCTTC. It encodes CAWSHRGHEQFF.

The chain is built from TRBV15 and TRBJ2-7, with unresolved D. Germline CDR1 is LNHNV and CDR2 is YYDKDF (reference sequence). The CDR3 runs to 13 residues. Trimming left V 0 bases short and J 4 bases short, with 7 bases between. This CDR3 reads CATSRDPNYEQYF. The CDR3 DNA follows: TGTGCCACCAGCAGAGATCCCAATTACGAGCAGTACTTC.

CDR3 DNA: TGTGCCAGCAGCTTTCCCGGGACTAGCGGGGGAGCTAGCACAGATACGCAGTATTTT. This translates into CASSFPGTSGGASTDTQYF. The chain links TRBV7-8 to TRBJ2-3; 14 bases are a match to TRBD2. The CDR3 length is 19 residues. CDR1 and CDR2 (germline): SGHVS, FQNEAQ. V trimming: 3 bases; J trimming: 0 bases; junction bases outside the gene matches: 8.